The next 10 T cell receptor beta chains were all read from a single sample in a study of blood T cell repertoires in COVID-19. The protocol was immunoSEQ multiplex PCR, while the TCRdb copy is restricted to in-frame clones and leaves out a portion. The sample lists 250,000 to 350,000 clones, 89% occurring once. The sample consisted of peripheral blood. These receptors all stem from a woman between 55 and 75 years old with acute or convalescent COVID-19.

The chain has TRBV27 and TRBJ2-7; D is ambiguous. The CDR3 is 11 residues long. The V gene's germline CDR1 is MNHEY and CDR2 SMNVEV (reference sequence). The V gene lost 4 bases and the J gene lost 6 bases, with 7 bases spanning the gap. The CDR3 DNA is TGTGCCAGCAGTTCTTATCGCGAGCAGTACTTC. Translated: CASSSYREQYF.

The V gene is TRBV7-3, the J gene TRBJ1-1; 9 positions match TRBD1. The CDR3 contains 15 residues. V lost 5 bases, J lost 1 base, and 5 bases stayed unmatched. Germline V lookup: CDR1 SGHTA, CDR2 FQGTGA. CDR3 coding DNA: TGTGCCAGCAGCGAACAGGGGGCGAAGAACACTGAAGCTTTCTTT. Its protein is CASSEQGAKNTEAFF.

The rearrangement links TRBV27 to TRBJ2-1, with D unresolved. V dropped 5 bases and J dropped 2 bases, with 10 bases sitting between them. CDR1 and CDR2 from the germline V gene are MNHEY and SMNVEV (reference sequence). This CDR3 has 14 amino acids. For the CDR3, the DNA is TGTGCCAGCAGTCTCCCCGGAGCCTACAATGAGCAGTTCTTC. It translates to CASSLPGAYNEQFF.

V usage is TRBV14 and J usage is TRBJ1-4, with D tentatively TRBD1 (5 bases). The CDR3 has 16 residues. Germline V gene lookup returns CDR1 SGHDN and CDR2 FVKESK. The V end lost 3 bases, the J end lost 2 bases, and 13 bases lay between the germline ends. Here the CDR3 DNA reads TGTGCCAGCAGCCACTTAGACAGCGCTACTAATGAAAAACTGTTTTTT. This codes for CASSHLDSATNEKLFF.

The V gene is TRBV10-3, the J gene TRBJ2-5, with 10 bases that match TRBD2. Trimming cost V 3 bases and J 2 bases; bases outside gene matches: 6. CDR1 is ENHRY and CDR2 is SYGVKD in the germline V gene. This CDR3 is built from 16 residues. The CDR3 region is CAISDYSGGTQETQYF. CDR3 bases: TGTGCCATCAGTGACTATAGCGGGGGGACACAAGAGACCCAGTACTTC.

The chain combines TRBV4-3 with TRBJ1-4; 7 positions agree with TRBD1. CDR3 length: 15 amino acids. Germline V gives CDR1 LGHNA, CDR2 YSLEER. The trim removed 3 bases at V and 0 bases at J, leaving 1 base unmatched. The CDR3 DNA reads as TGCGCCAGCAGCCATGACAGGGCAACTAATGAAAAACTGTTTTTT. Amino acid sequence: CASSHDRATNEKLFF.

V and J are TRBV28 and TRBJ1-1; TRBD1 matches at 8 bases. The CDR3 runs 16 residues. Trimming at V came to 4 bases and at J to 1 base, leaving 8 bases not matched to a gene. Germline values: CDR1 MDHEN, CDR2 SYDVKM. DNA of the CDR3: TGTGCCAGCAGTTCACCGTACAGGGGGGGGAACACTGAAGCTTTCTTT. Residues: CASSSPYRGGNTEAFF.

This chain connects TRBV9 to TRBJ1-2; 8 nucleotides match TRBD1. Germline V CDR1 and CDR2: SGDLS, YYNGEE. V lost 7 bases, J lost 4 bases, and 6 bases stayed unmatched. CDR3 length equals 13 residues. The CDR3 loop reads CASLGQEAYGYTF. CDR3 nucleotide sequence: TGTGCCAGCCTGGGACAGGAGGCCTATGGCTACACCTTC.

The rearrangement uses TRBV18 and TRBJ2-1; TRBD2 agrees at 8 bases. Trimming took 3 bases from V and 10 from J; bases not matched to a gene: 5. The CDR3 extends over 13 amino acids. From germline, CDR1 is KGHSH and CDR2 LQKENI. The CDR3 loop reads CASSPTSAAEQFF. CDR3 DNA: TGTGCCAGCTCACCGACTAGCGCCGCGGAGCAGTTCTTC.

The rearrangement links TRBV7-9 to TRBJ1-1; unclear D gene. The germline V gene encodes CDR1 SEHNR and CDR2 FQNEAQ (reference sequence). The CDR3 is 17 residues long. Between the trimmed V and J ends, which lost 5 bases and 0 bases, there was a span of 19 bases. CDR3 bases: TGTGCCAGCAGCCCTATAGGGAGGGAAGGAGTGAACACTGAAGCTTTCTTT. Its translation: CASSPIGREGVNTEAFF.